These 27 T cell receptor beta chains share one sample of origin, sequenced in a study of T cells in localized non-small cell lung cancer. Sequencing was performed with immunoSEQ multiplex PCR; in TCRdb, only in-frame clones are kept and a portion is missing. The repertoire consists of 25,000 to 30,000 clones, with around 81% occurring once and the leading ten covering approximately 5.7%. The sample here was peripheral blood mononuclear cells, taken before any cancer treatment. The receptors come from a man between 40 and 75 years old with stage III lung adenocarcinoma.

This sequence joins TRBV11-1 and TRBJ2-1; possibly TRBD1 for D (5 bases). Germline V gives CDR1 SGHAT, CDR2 FQDESV (reference sequence). V lost 3 bases and J 4 bases, leaving 10 bases between the germline ends. This CDR3 is 14 amino acids long. CDR3 nucleotides: TGTGCCAGCAGCTTGGACAATGGGTACAATGAGCAGTTCTTC. Protein product: CASSLDNGYNEQFF.

The J gene is TRBJ1-5, the V gene TRBV27; D remains unclear. The CDR3 runs 13 residues. Looked up from germline, CDR1 is MNHEY and CDR2 is SMNVEV (reference sequence). The V end was cut by 6 bases, the J end by 4 bases, with 10 bases between. The CDR3 sequence is CASSPSGNQPQHF. In DNA form, the CDR3 reads TGTGCCAGCAGCCCCTCGGGAAATCAGCCCCAGCATTTT.

The gene calls are TRBV29-1 and TRBJ2-4, with 10 bases lining up with TRBD1. From germline, CDR1 is SQVTM and CDR2 ANQGSEA. The V and J ends lost 6 bases and 3 bases, in that order; junction bases with no gene match: 5. The CDR3 is 14 amino acids. This chain's CDR3 is CSVETGGYKNIQYF. The CDR3 nucleotides read TGCAGCGTGGAGACAGGGGGCTACAAAAACATTCAGTACTTC.

For the CDR3, the DNA is TGTGCCAGTAGGACGGAAACTTACACTGAAGCTTTCTTT. Translating gives CASRTETYTEAFF. This chain joins TRBV19 and TRBJ1-1; D is unclear. Trimming removed 6 bases at V and 3 bases at J, with 11 bases between. CDR1 LNHDA and CDR2 SQIVND come from the germline V gene (reference sequence). The CDR3 is made up of 13 amino acids. Looking up the rest from reference TRBV19 and TRBJ1-1 gives the full variable domain: DGGITQSPKYLFRKEGQNVTLSCEQNLNHDAMYWYRQDPGQGLRLIYYSQIVNDFQKGDIAEGYSVSREKKESFPLTVTSAQKNPTAFYLCASRTETYTEAFFGQGTRLTVV.

V usage is TRBV19 and J usage is TRBJ1-1; no clear D. The CDR3 extends over 13 amino acids. CDR1 is LNHDA and CDR2 is SQIVND in the germline V gene (reference sequence). The V gene lost 4 bases and the J gene lost 6 bases, with 12 bases spanning the gap. This CDR3 is CASSTSPGAEAFF. The CDR3 nucleotides read TGTGCCAGTAGTACTTCCCCGGGCGCTGAAGCTTTCTTT.

This clone was detected once. J is TRBJ2-3 and V is TRBV5-5; D unclear. The CDR3 runs to 14 residues. Germline CDR1 and CDR2: SGHKS and YYEKEE (reference sequence). V lost 1 base and J lost 5, with 11 bases in between. Written as DNA, the CDR3 is TGTGCCAGCAGCTTGTATGCAGGCGGAGATACGCAGTATTTT. Translation gives CASSLYAGGDTQYF.

This chain joins TRBV9 and TRBJ2-1; TRBD2 matches 8 bases. Germline V gene lookup returns CDR1 SGDLS and CDR2 YYNGEE. This CDR3 is built from 15 residues. V lost 3 bases and J lost 4; bases outside the gene matches: 6. CDR3 sequence: CASSAGLAVYNEQFF. In DNA, the CDR3 is TGTGCCAGCAGCGCCGGACTAGCAGTTTACAATGAGCAGTTCTTC.

V gene TRBV30 combines with J gene TRBJ1-2, with 7 bases matching TRBD1. The junction had 5 bases not matched to a gene; V was cut back by 1 base and J by 0 bases. The CDR3 is 15 residues long. CDR1 GTSNPN and CDR2 SVGIG come from the germline V gene (reference sequence). For the CDR3, the DNA is TGTGCCTGGAGTGCCGGGACAGCGGCTAACTATGGCTACACCTTC. Protein product: CAWSAGTAANYGYTF.

This rearrangement joins TRBV29-1 to TRBJ1-3; unclear D gene. The ends were cut back, 6 bases at V and 2 bases at J, with 5 bases in the middle. The V gene's germline CDR1 is SQVTM and CDR2 ANQGSEA. The CDR3 contains 11 residues. CDR3 residues: CSVDTGNTIYF. The CDR3 bases are TGCAGCGTCGACACTGGAAACACCATATATTTT.

The chain uses TRBV18 and TRBJ2-6, with no clear D. The CDR3 runs 14 residues. Germline V gene sequence: CDR1 KGHSH, CDR2 LQKENI. Trimming took 7 bases from V and 0 from J, leaving 7 bases between them. CDR3: CASFTTSGANVLTF. The CDR3 DNA sequence: TGTGCCAGCTTTACAACCTCTGGGGCCAACGTCCTGACTTTC. Supplemented by reference TRBV18 and TRBJ2-6, the full variable domain reads NAGVMQNPRHLVRRRGQEARLRCSPMKGHSHVYWYRQLPEEGLKFMVYLQKENIIDESGMPKERFSAEFPKEGPSILRIQQVVRGDSAAYFCASFTTSGANVLTFGAGSRLTVL.

V is TRBV7-3 and J is TRBJ1-1; D ambiguous. With 2 bases removed from V and 2 bases from J, the gap between germline ends came to 15 bases. Germline CDR1 reads SGHTA; CDR2 reads FQGTGA. CDR3 length: 16 residues. The CDR3 sequence is CASSLLGGLFNTEAFF. CDR3 coding DNA: TGTGCCAGCAGCTTATTAGGTGGTCTTTTCAACACTGAAGCTTTCTTT.

The chain has TRBV7-9 and TRBJ2-5, with D hard to call. CDR1 SEHNR and CDR2 FQNEAQ come from the germline V gene (reference sequence). The CDR3 consists of 12 residues. V was trimmed by 1 base and J by 13 bases, leaving 13 bases between them. The CDR3 DNA reads TGTGCCAGCAGCTTAGTAGTTGGCCACCCGTACTTC. As protein: CASSLVVGHPYF. Full variable domain (rest looked up from reference TRBV7-9 and TRBJ2-5): DTGVSQNPRHKITKRGQNVTFRCDPISEHNRLYWYRQTLGQGPEFLTYFQNEAQLEKSRLLSDRFSAERPKGSFSTLEIQRTEQGDSAMYLCASSLVVGHPYFGPGTRLLVL.

The CDR3 sequence: CASSQGSVQETQYF. The CDR3 coding sequence is TGTGCCAGCAGCCAAGGTTCAGTGCAAGAGACCCAGTACTTC. V usage is TRBV11-2 and J usage is TRBJ2-5; unclear D gene. Germline CDR1 and CDR2: SGHAT and FQNNGV. The CDR3 is made up of 14 amino acids. The ends were cut back, 5 bases at V and 2 bases at J, with 12 bases in the middle.

This clone was seen more than once but under ten times. The chain joins TRBV2 to TRBJ1-2; 9 nucleotides agree with TRBD1. The V segment lost 7 bases and the J segment 8 bases; nucleotides outside the gene matches: 8. The length of the CDR3 is 13 residues. Germline CDR1 reads SNHLY; CDR2 reads FYNNEI. The CDR3, as DNA: TGTGCCAGCACACTGGACAGGGGTTTCGGCTACACCTTC. This translates into CASTLDRGFGYTF.

The CDR3 DNA is TGCGCCAGCAGCTCACAGGTCAATTCACCCCTCCACTTT. Its protein is CASSSQVNSPLHF. This chain joins TRBV5-1 and TRBJ1-6; D might be TRBD1 (5 bases). The CDR3 is 13 residues long. Trimming left V 3 bases short and J 7 bases short, with 8 bases between. CDR1 is SGHRS and CDR2 is YFSETQ in the germline V gene.

In this sample, this clone turned up a few times. This rearrangement joins TRBV6-5 to TRBJ1-4, with a possible D match to TRBD1 (5 bases). Trimming took 4 bases from V and 9 from J, leaving 6 bases between them. CDR3 size: 11 residues. Germline V CDR1 and CDR2: MNHEY, SVGAGI. The CDR3 region is CASSWGKKLFF. CDR3 coding DNA: TGTGCCAGCAGTTGGGGGAAAAAACTGTTTTTT.

This rearrangement joins TRBV15 to TRBJ2-7; the D gene is possibly TRBD1 (5 bases). The V end lost 1 base, the J end lost 6 bases, and 13 bases lay between the germline ends. The germline V gene has CDR1 LNHNV and CDR2 YYDKDF (reference sequence). This CDR3 has 14 amino acids. The chain's CDR3 is CATSRGTLEPEQYF. The CDR3 DNA is TGTGCCACCAGCAGAGGGACATTGGAACCCGAGCAGTACTTC. Based on the CDR3 plus reference TRBV15 and TRBJ2-7, the full variable domain is DAMVIQNPRYQVTQFGKPVTLSCSQTLNHNVMYWYQQKSSQAPKLLFHYYDKDFNNEADTPDNFQSRRPNTSFCFLDIRSPGLGDTAMYLCATSRGTLEPEQYFGPGTRLTVT.

The chain recombines TRBV5-5 with TRBJ2-3; D is uncertain. The CDR3 totals 15 residues. Germline-derived CDR1 and CDR2 are SGHKS and YYEKEE (reference sequence). Trimming shortened V by 5 bases and J by 0 bases, and 13 bases separated the two germline ends. CDR3 loop: CASSSDGTSTDTQYF. CDR3 nucleotides: TGTGCCAGCAGTTCGGACGGAACTAGCACAGATACGCAGTATTTT.

For this clone: This sample includes further DNA sequences coding for the same CDR3. The V and J genes are TRBV5-1 and TRBJ2-5; D gene unclear. CDR1 is SGHRS, CDR2 YFSETQ, per germline. The CDR3 runs to 11 residues. V lost 2 bases to trimming and J lost 2 bases, with 1 base between them. DNA of the CDR3: TGCGCCAGCAGCTTACAAGAGACCCAGTACTTC. This translates into CASSLQETQYF.

This clone showed up just once. The chain uses TRBV6-1 and TRBJ1-5; D not resolved. V was shortened by 7 bases and J by 0 bases, with 7 bases between the two germline ends. The germline V gene encodes CDR1 MNHNS and CDR2 SASEGT. This CDR3 contains 13 residues. CDR3 protein: CASKRDSNQPQHF. The CDR3 DNA is TGTGCCAGCAAGCGGGATAGCAATCAGCCCCAGCATTTT.

The chain recombines TRBV5-1 with TRBJ2-5; 9 nucleotides align to TRBD2. Trimming cost V 3 bases and J 4 bases; bases outside gene matches: 13. The germline V gene has CDR1 SGHRS and CDR2 YFSETQ. There are 17 residues in the CDR3. For the CDR3, the DNA is TGCGCCAGCAGCTCCTGGGGGGTAGCGGGAGAACGAGAGACCCAGTACTTC. Encoded protein: CASSSWGVAGERETQYF.

This chain joins TRBV21-1 and TRBJ2-3. TRBV21-1 counts as a pseudogene. This CDR3 contains 17 residues. The CDR3 protein is CASSKSLGRPNTDTQYF. The CDR3 region has the DNA TGTGCCAGCAGCAAAAGTTTAGGGCGGCCGAACACAGATACGCAGTATTTT.

This chain joins TRBV5-1 and TRBJ1-3; 7 bases are shared with TRBD1. Germline V gives CDR1 SGHRS, CDR2 YFSETQ. The length of the CDR3 is 16 residues. Losses at the gene ends were 4 bases for V and 2 bases for J; bases not matched to a gene: 9. For the CDR3, the DNA is TGCGCCAGCAGCCTTAATCGGGACAGCCCTGGAAACACCATATATTTT. It yields the protein CASSLNRDSPGNTIYF. Full variable domain (missing parts from reference TRBV5-1 and TRBJ1-3): KAGVTQTPRYLIKTRGQQVTLSCSPISGHRSVSWYQQTPGQGLQFLFEYFSETQRNKGNFPGRFSGRQFSNSRSEMNVSTLELGDSALYLCASSLNRDSPGNTIYFGEGSWLTVV.

This chain links TRBV5-1 with TRBJ1-2; TRBD1 agrees at 7 bases. There are 15 residues in the CDR3. From germline, CDR1 is SGHRS and CDR2 YFSETQ. With V trimmed by 2 bases and J by 3 bases, 7 bases remained unmatched. The CDR3 reads CASSLQGQYYYGYTF. CDR3 sequence (DNA): TGCGCCAGCAGCTTACAGGGACAGTACTACTATGGCTACACCTTC.

The V and J genes are TRBV27 and TRBJ1-2; 8 bases match TRBD1. The trim removed 2 bases at V and 8 bases at J, leaving 10 bases unmatched. Germline CDR1 MNHEY, CDR2 SMNVEV (reference sequence). The CDR3 sequence is 15 residues long. CDR3 loop: CASSLVGQGAGGYTF. DNA for the CDR3: TGTGCCAGCAGTTTAGTTGGACAGGGTGCAGGAGGCTACACCTTC.

The J gene is TRBJ1-1, the V gene TRBV5-1, with a weak D call TRBD1 (6 bases). From germline, CDR1 is SGHRS and CDR2 YFSETQ. The CDR3 extends over 15 amino acids. V was cut by 3 bases and J by 1 base, with 13 bases left in between. CDR3 amino acids: CASSWGPEPNTEAFF. The CDR3 DNA is TGCGCCAGCAGCTGGGGGCCCGAACCGAACACTGAAGCTTTCTTT.

The gene calls are TRBV6-5 and TRBJ2-6, with D uncertain. V was clipped by 0 bases and J by 2 bases, with 2 bases between them. The CDR3 runs to 14 residues. Looked up from germline, CDR1 is MNHEY and CDR2 is SVGAGI. In DNA form, the CDR3 reads TGTGCCAGCAGTTACTCGCCTGGGGCCAACGTCCTGACTTTC. Encoded protein: CASSYSPGANVLTF.